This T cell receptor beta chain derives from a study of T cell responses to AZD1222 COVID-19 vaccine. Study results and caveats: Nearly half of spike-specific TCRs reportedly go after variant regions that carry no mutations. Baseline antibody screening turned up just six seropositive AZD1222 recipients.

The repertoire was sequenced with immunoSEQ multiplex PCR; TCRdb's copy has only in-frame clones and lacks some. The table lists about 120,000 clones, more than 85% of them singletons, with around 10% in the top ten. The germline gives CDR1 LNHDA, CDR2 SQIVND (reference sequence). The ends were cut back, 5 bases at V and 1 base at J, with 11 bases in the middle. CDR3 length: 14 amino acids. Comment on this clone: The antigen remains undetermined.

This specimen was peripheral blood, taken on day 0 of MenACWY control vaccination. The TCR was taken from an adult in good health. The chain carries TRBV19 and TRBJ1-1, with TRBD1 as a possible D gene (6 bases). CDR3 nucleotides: TGTGCCAGTAGTGGGGGCTGGGGGAACACTGAAGCTTTCTTT. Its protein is CASSGGWGNTEAFF.